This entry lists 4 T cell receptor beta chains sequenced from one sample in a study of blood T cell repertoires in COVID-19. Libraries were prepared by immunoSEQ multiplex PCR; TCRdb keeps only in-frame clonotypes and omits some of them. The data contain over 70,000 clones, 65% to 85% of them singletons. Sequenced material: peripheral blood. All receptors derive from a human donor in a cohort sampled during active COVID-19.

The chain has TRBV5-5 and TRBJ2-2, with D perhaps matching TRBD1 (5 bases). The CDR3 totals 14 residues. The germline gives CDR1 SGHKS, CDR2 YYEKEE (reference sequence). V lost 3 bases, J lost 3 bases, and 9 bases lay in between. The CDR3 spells CASSYPTDTGELFF. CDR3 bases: TGTGCCAGCAGCTACCCGACAGACACCGGGGAGCTGTTTTTT.

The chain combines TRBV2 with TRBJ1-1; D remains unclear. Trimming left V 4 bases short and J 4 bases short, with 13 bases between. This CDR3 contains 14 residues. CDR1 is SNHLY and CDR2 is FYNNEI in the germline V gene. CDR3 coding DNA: TGTGCCAGCAGTGTCTACCACACGGGCACTGAAGCTTTCTTT. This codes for CASSVYHTGTEAFF.

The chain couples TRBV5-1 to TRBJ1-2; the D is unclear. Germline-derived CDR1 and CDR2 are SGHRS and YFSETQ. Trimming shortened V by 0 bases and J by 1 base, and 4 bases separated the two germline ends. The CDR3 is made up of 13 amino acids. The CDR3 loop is CASSLVSNYGYTF. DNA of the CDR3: TGCGCCAGCAGCTTGGTCAGTAACTATGGCTACACCTTC.

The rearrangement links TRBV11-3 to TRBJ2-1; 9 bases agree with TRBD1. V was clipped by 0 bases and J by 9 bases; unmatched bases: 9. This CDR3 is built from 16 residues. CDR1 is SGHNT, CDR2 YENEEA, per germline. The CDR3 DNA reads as TGTGCCAGCAGCTTAGAAGGAGGACAGGGGAGGCGTGAGCAGTTCTTC. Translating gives CASSLEGGQGRREQFF.